This entry concerns a single T cell receptor (beta chain). Its antigen is unknown. Per the germline V gene, CDR1 is MGHRA and CDR2 is YSYEKL. Trimming at V came to 0 bases and at J to 1 base, leaving 7 bases not matched to a gene. The CDR3 spans 17 residues. The data are from a study of T cell responses to AZD1222 COVID-19 vaccine. Profiling relied on immunoSEQ multiplex PCR, and the TCRdb table lists in-frame clones only, not all of them. In the table there are about 120,000 clones, 70% to 90% of which are singletons. Study results and caveats: Spike was spanned by vaccine-associated CD4 TCRs, which were dominant at 160-218 and 743-854.

The chain carries TRBV4-1 and TRBJ2-7; 9 bases map to TRBD2. The receptor was isolated from an adult in good health. Here the sequenced sample was peripheral blood, taken on day 0 of AZD1222 vaccination. The CDR3 DNA is TGCGCCAGCAGCCAAGACGGCGGACTAGCGAAATCCTACGAGCAGTACTTC. Translating it yields CASSQDGGLAKSYEQYF.